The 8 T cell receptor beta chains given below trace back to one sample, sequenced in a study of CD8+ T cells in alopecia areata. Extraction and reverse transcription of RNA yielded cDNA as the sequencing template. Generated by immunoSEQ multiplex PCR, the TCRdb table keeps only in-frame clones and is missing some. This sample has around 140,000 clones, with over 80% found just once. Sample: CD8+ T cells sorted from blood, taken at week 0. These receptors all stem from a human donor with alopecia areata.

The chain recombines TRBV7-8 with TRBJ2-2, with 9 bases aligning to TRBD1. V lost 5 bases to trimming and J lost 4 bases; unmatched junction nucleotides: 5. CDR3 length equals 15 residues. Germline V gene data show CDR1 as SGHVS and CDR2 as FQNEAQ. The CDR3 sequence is CASSTRTGVTGELFF. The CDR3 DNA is TGTGCCAGCAGCACTAGGACAGGGGTCACCGGGGAGCTGTTTTTT. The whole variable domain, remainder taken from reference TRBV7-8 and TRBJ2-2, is GAGVSQSPRYKVAKRGQDVALRCDPISGHVSLFWYQQALGQGPEFLTYFQNEAQLDKSGLPSDRFFAERPEGSVSTLKIQRTQQEDSAVYLCASSTRTGVTGELFFGEGSRLTVL.

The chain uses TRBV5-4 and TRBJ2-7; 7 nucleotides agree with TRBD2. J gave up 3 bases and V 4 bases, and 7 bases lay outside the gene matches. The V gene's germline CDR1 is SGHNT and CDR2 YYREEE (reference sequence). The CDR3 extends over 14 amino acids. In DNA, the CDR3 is TGTGCCAGCAGCCCCGGGGGAGGGTTCTACGAGCAGTACTTC. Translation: CASSPGGGFYEQYF. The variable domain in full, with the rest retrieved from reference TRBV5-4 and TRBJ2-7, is ETGVTQSPTHLIKTRGQQVTLRCSSQSGHNTVSWYQQALGQGPQFIFQYYREEENGRGNFPPRFSGLQFPNYSSELNVNALELDDSALYLCASSPGGGFYEQYFGPGTRLTVT.

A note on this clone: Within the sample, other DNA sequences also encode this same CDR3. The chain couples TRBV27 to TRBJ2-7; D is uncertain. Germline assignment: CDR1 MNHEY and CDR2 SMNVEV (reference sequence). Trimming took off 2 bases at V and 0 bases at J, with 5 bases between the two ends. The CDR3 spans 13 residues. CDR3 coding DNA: TGTGCCAGCAGTTTAACGAGCTCCTACGAGCAGTACTTC. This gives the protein CASSLTSSYEQYF.

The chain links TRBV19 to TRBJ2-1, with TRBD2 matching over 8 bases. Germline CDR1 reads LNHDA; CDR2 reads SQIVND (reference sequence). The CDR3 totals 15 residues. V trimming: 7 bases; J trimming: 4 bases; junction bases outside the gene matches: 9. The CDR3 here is CASIPSGGPYNEQFF. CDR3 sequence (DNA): TGTGCCAGTATCCCCAGCGGGGGCCCTTACAATGAGCAGTTCTTC.

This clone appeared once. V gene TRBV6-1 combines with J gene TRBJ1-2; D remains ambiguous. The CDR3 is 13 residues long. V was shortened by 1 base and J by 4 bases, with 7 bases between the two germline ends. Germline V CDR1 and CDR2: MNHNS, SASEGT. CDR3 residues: CASSEGRTYGYTF. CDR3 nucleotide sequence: TGTGCCAGCAGTGAAGGGAGGACCTATGGCTACACCTTC.

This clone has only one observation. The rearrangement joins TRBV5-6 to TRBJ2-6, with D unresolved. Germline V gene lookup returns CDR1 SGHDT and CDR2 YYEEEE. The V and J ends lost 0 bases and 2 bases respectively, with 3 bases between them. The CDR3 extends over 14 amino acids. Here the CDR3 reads CASSLGTGANVLTF. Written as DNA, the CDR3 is TGTGCCAGCAGCTTGGGGACTGGGGCCAACGTCCTGACTTTC.

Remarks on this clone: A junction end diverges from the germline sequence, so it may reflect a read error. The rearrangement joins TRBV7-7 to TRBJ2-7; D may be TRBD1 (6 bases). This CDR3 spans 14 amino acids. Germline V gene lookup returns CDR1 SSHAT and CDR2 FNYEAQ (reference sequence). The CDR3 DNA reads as TGTGCTAGCAGCCCCCGGTTAGGGGGCTACGAGCAGTACTTC. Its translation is CASSPRLGGYEQYF.

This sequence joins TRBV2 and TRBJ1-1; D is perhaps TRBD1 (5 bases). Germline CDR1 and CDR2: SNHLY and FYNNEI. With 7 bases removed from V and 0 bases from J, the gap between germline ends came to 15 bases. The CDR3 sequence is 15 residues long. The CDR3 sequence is CASKNRGSMNTEAFF. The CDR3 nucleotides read TGTGCCAGCAAAAACCGGGGGAGCATGAACACTGAAGCTTTCTTT.